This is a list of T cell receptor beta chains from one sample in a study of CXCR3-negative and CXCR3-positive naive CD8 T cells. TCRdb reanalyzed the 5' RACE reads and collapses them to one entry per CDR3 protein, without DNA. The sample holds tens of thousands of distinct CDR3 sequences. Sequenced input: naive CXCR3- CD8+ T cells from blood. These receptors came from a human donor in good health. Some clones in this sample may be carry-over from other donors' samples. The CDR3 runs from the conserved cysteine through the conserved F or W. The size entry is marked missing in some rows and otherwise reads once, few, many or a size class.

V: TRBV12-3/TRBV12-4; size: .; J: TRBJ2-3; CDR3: CASSFVGGLDTQYF
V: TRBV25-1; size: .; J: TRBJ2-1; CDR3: CASSEGQGNEQFF
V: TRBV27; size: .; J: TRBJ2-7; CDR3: CASASPVSYEQYF
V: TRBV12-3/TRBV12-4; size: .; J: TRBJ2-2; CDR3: CASSLRGADTGELFF
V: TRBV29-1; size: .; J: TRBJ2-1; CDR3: CSVEGPRYEQFF
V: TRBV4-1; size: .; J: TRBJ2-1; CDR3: CASSPGGRGGLYNEQLF
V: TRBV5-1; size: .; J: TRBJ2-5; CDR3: CASSFPTQETQYF
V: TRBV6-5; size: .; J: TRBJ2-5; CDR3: CASSYPGGGEQETQYF
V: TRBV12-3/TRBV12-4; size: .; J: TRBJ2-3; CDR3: CASTAEPFKERPGDTQYF
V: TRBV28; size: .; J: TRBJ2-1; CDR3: CASSPGTNSEQFF
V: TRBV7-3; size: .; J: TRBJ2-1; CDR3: CASSSRWTSVDEQFF
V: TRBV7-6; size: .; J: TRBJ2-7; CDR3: CASSPGRTDSYEQYF
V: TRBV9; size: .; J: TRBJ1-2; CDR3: CASSVGRGNYGYTF
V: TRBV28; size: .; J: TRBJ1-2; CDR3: CASSYPGVYGYTF
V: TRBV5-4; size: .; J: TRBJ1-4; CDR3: CASSPEAAATNEKLFF
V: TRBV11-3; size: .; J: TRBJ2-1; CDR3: CASSPEESPYNEQFF
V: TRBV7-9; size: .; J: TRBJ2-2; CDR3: CASSKSTQQNTGELFF
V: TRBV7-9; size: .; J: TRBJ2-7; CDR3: CASSLAVSYYEQYF
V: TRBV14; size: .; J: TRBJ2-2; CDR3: CASSLQTGGELFF
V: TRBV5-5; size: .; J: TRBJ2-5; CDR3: CASSLARAGARETQYF
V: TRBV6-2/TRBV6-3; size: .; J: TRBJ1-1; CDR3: CASSERQDVAEAFF
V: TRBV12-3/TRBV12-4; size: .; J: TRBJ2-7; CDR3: CASSYTSYEQYF
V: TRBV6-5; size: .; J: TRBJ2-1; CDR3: CASRPTEDYNEQFF
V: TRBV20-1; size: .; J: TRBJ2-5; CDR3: CSAPPRGEQETQYF
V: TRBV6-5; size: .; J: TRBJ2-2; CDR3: CASSYSGGYTGELFF
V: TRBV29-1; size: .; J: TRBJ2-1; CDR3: CSVEGTQYNEQFF
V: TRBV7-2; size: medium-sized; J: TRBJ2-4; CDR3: CASKGGYQNIQYF
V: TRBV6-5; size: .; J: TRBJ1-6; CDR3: CASSYDAGYNSPLHF
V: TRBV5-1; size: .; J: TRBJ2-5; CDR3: CASSLYRERETQYF
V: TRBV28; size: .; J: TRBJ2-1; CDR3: CASLQASGEQFF
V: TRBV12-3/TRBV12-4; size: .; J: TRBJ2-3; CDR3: CASSSPVRAHPGDTQYF
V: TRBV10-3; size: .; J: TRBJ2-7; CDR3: CAISQAYEQYF
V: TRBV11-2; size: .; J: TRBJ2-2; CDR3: CASNGQGYPGELFF
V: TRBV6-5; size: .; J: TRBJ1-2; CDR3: CASSYSDSYGYTF
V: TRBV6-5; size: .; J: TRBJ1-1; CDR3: CASSYSAGMNTEAFF
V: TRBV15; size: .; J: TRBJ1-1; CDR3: CATRGFVTEAFF
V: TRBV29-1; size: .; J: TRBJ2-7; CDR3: CSTTGLSGEQYF
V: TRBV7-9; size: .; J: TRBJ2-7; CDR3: CASSLVVGGRYEQYF
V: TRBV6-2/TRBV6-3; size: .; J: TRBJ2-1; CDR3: CASSYSGNEQFF
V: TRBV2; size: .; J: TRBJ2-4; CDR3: CASSEVTWGSGLLAKNIQYF
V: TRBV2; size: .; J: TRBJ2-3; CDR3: CASLRGDTQYF